This TCR beta chain was captured in a study of cytomegalovirus exposure and HLA in healthy donors. PCR involved 60 Vbeta and 13 Jbeta primers. Generated by immunoSEQ multiplex PCR, the TCRdb table keeps only in-frame clones and is missing some. The table shows some 90,000 clones, with over 65% occurring only once. Germline-derived CDR1 and CDR2 are SGHTA and FQGNSA. The CDR3 has 13 residues. With regard to this clone: One end of the junction varies from germline; a read error may be responsible.

Material for sequencing was PBMCs. The clonotype was recovered from a man aged 50-60 years in good health and CMV-seronegative. V is TRBV7-2 and J is TRBJ2-1; the D gene is possibly TRBD2 (5 bases). This CDR3 reads CASSPTGEREFLF. The CDR3 nucleotides read TGTGCCAGCAGCCCCACCGGGGAAAGGGAATTCCTCTTC. The full variable domain, its missing parts supplied by reference TRBV7-2 and TRBJ2-1, is GAGVSQSPSNKVTEKGKDVELRCDPISGHTALYWYRQSLGQGLEFLIYFQGNSAPDKSGLPSDRFSAERTGGSVSTLTIQRTQQEDSAVYLCASSPTGEREFLFGPGTRLTVL.